The entry below gives a single T cell receptor beta chain sequence along with its context. Its antigen is undetermined. The DNA is left out, because the CDR3 cannot be placed on it with certainty; the CDR3 is given as TCRdb lists it. Assay: immunoSEQ multiplex PCR; the TCRdb copy retains only in-frame clones and omits some. This table holds just under 6,000 clones, roughly 73% found once. The CDR3 is made up of 14 amino acids, end residues included. Germline assignment: CDR1 MNHEY and CDR2 SVGAGI. Over chemoradiotherapy, repertoires were sampled more than once. The data are from a study of chemoradiotherapy in HPV16-positive cancers. As for the study in general: Two HPV16-positive patients' cells yielded candidate HPV-specific clones and common motifs. Study-level findings and limits: In HPV16-positive patients, HPV-responsive T-cell expansion tracked better recurrence-free survival. Candidate HPV-specific clones and E7-related TCR motifs grew in tumor during treatment.

Sampling was conducted from a patient who underwent chemoradiotherapy. This receptor was taken from a human donor with HPV-associated anogenital cancer. The chain carries TRBV6-5 and TRBJ1-6; the D call in the table, TRBD1, was not verified against the DNA. The CDR3 loop is CASSSFGQGARVHF.